This entry concerns a single T cell receptor (beta chain). The antigen remains unidentified. The repertoire was sequenced with immunoSEQ multiplex PCR; TCRdb's copy has only in-frame clones and lacks some. The repertoire consists of roughly 150,000 clones, with 82% occurring once and the leading ten covering 25% to 30%. This sample stems from a study of cytomegalovirus exposure and HLA in healthy donors. On the study more broadly: The same platform was used for the approximately 120 validation repertoires as for the 650 to 700 first-cohort repertoires, as reported in a later analysis.

CDR3 length: 15 amino acids. V was clipped by 6 bases and J by 5 bases; unmatched bases: 10. Germline-derived CDR1 and CDR2 are SNHLY and FYNNEI. Study-wide results and caveats: A classifier reportedly called cytomegalovirus status with high sensitivity and specificity.

This sequence joins TRBV2 and TRBJ2-5; 9 nucleotides align to TRBD2. This TCR was sampled from a man aged 25 to 40 in good health and CMV-seropositive. What was sequenced was PBMCs. The CDR3 loop is CASRGRRGGRETQYF. Written as DNA, the CDR3 is TGTGCCAGCAGGGGAAGGCGGGGGGGCCGGGAGACCCAGTACTTC.